The clone carrying this T cell receptor beta chain was seen once. The antigen is undetermined. Only in-frame clones appear in the TCRdb table, and some are missing; sequencing was by immunoSEQ multiplex PCR. The sample yields approximately 86,000 clones, under 95% seen once. This CDR3 has 14 amino acids. The germline V and J ends were trimmed by 4 bases and 0 bases, with 9 bases remaining between them. Germline V CDR1 and CDR2: SGHDN, FVKESK. The sample belongs to a study of graft-versus-host responses after intestinal transplantation. Study in general: Each transplant was multivisceral, liver-intestinal, or isolated intestinal. Study-wide points: Recipient bone marrow held GvH clones, some seen earlier in ileum or blood.

This sequence was found in a human donor who was the organ donor for an intestinal transplant. The material was unstimulated CD8+ T cells sorted from spleen or lymph node cells, obtained before transplant. V and J are TRBV14 and TRBJ1-1; no clear D gene. The CDR3 sequence is CASSLWALNTEAFF. The CDR3 DNA reads TGTGCCAGCAGCCTATGGGCCCTGAACACTGAAGCTTTCTTT.